The 21 T cell receptor beta chains below were found in one sample sequenced in a study of T cell repertoires in cytomegalovirus infection (dated by TCRdb to between 2018 and 2021). Sequencer: Illumina HiSeq 1500. TCRdb's own reprocessing of the public reads used fastp at Q25 and MiXCR and kept productive beta chains. Rows are combined by CDR3 protein, so each entry shows the most common genes and DNA. Recorded for this sample are 550,000 to 700,000 distinct CDR3 sequences; approximately 40% of them occurred a single time. The ten largest clones capture 48% of the sample. What this sample's treatment or condition label stands for: in vitro stimulation with specific CMV peptide epitopes to enrich CMV-specific T cells. These receptors have no known antigen. This specimen consisted of cultured PBMCs, obtained from culture after CMV antigen stimulation. Every receptor here comes from a human donor in good health (CMV status not recorded). Some clones in this sample may be carry-over from other donors' samples.

This clonotype has just a few counts. The rearrangement joins TRBV27 to TRBJ2-6; unclear D gene. The CDR3 runs to 14 residues. Looked up from germline, CDR1 is MNHEY and CDR2 is SMNVEV (reference sequence). V was pared by 5 bases and J by 1 base, with 6 bases between. For the CDR3, the DNA is TGTGCCAGCAGTGGGATGTCTGGGGCCAACGTCCTGACTTTC. As protein: CASSGMSGANVLTF.

V and J are TRBV5-6 and TRBJ2-7; D gene unclear. In germline, CDR1 is SGHDT, CDR2 YYEEEE. V lost 4 bases and J 4 bases, leaving 18 bases between the germline ends. The CDR3 is 15 amino acids. CDR3 protein: CASSPNTEYLYEQYF. The CDR3 DNA is TGTGCCAGCAGCCCCAACACCGAGTATCTGTACGAGCAGTACTTC.

V and J are TRBV6-2 or TRBV6-3 and TRBJ2-1, with 8 bases aligning to TRBD1. CDR3 length equals 15 residues. Trimming cost V 5 bases and J 7 bases; bases outside gene matches: 10. Looked up from germline, CDR1 is MNHEY and CDR2 is SVGEGT. This CDR3 is CASSRAGGSGNEQFF. The CDR3 nucleotides read TGTGCCAGCAGTCGGGCAGGGGGCTCGGGGAATGAGCAGTTCTTC.

V usage is TRBV5-3 and J usage is TRBJ2-3; D perhaps matches TRBD2 (6 bases). TRBV5-3 is an ORF, and what it does is uncertain. Trimming removed 8 bases at V and 2 bases at J, with 15 bases between. The CDR3 is made up of 14 amino acids. CDR3 DNA sequence: TGTGCCAGCAGCGCGGGACCGAACACAGATACGCAGTATTTT. Its translation: CASSAGPNTDTQYF.

The chain has TRBV10-3 and TRBJ2-1, with D possibly matching TRBD2 (6 bases). There are 14 residues in the CDR3. The germline V gene has CDR1 ENHRY and CDR2 SYGVKD. Trimming pared 10 bases from V and 3 bases from J, leaving 16 bases between. This chain's CDR3 is CATAGGTNYNEQFF. The CDR3 DNA reads as TGTGCCACCGCAGGCGGGACCAACTACAATGAGCAGTTCTTC.

The genes are TRBV6-1 and TRBJ1-6; D is ambiguous. V lost 0 bases, J lost 0 bases, and 9 bases lay in between. From germline, CDR1 is MNHNS and CDR2 SASEGT. The CDR3 contains 17 residues. DNA for the CDR3: TGTGCCAGCAGTGAAGCTCCGGTCACCTCCTATAATTCACCCCTCCACTTT. It encodes CASSEAPVTSYNSPLHF.

This clonotype was seen a handful of times. CDR3 DNA sequence: TGTGCCAGCAGCTTAAGGGCTCACAATGAGCAGTTCTTC. This gives the protein CASSLRAHNEQFF. The chain recombines TRBV7-2 with TRBJ2-1; the D is unclear. This CDR3 has 13 residues. Trimming took off 2 bases at V and 5 bases at J, with 7 bases between the two ends. Germline-derived CDR1 and CDR2 are SGHTA and FQGNSA.

V gene TRBV19 combines with J gene TRBJ2-3; the D is unclear. Trimming took off 10 bases at V and 0 bases at J, with 11 bases between the two ends. The CDR3 length is 13 residues. Germline V lookup: CDR1 LNHDA, CDR2 SQIVND (reference sequence). The DNA of the CDR3 is TGTGCCACCCGGAAGACTAGCACAGATACGCAGTATTTT. As protein: CATRKTSTDTQYF.

The V call is TRBV11-2, the J call TRBJ2-3; perhaps TRBD2 as D (6 bases). The V and J ends lost 4 bases and 8 bases respectively, with 19 bases between them. The CDR3 consists of 15 residues. Per the germline V gene, CDR1 is SGHAT and CDR2 is FQNNGV. The CDR3 spells CASSSHRDGGATQYF. The CDR3 DNA is TGTGCCAGCAGCTCTCACCGGGACGGGGGTGCTACGCAGTATTTT.

This rearrangement joins TRBV20-1 to TRBJ1-5, with D tentatively TRBD1 (6 bases). Trimming removed 2 bases from V and 4 bases from J, with 12 bases in between. The CDR3 is 14 residues long. Germline V gene data show CDR1 as DFQATT and CDR2 as SNEGSKA (reference sequence). Here the CDR3 DNA reads TGCAGTGCTAGACCCCAAGGGGGGAATCAGCCCCAGCATTTT. It specifies CSARPQGGNQPQHF.

The chain carries TRBV6-1 and TRBJ2-1, with TRBD1 matching over 9 bases. The CDR3 sequence is 14 residues long. From germline, CDR1 is MNHNS and CDR2 SASEGT. V trimming: 7 bases; J trimming: 8 bases; junction bases outside the gene matches: 9. The CDR3 nucleotides read TGTGCCAGCATCACCGGGACAGGGTTCCATGAGCAGTTCTTC. Translated: CASITGTGFHEQFF.

This clonotype was seen a single time. The J gene is TRBJ1-2, the V gene TRBV19; the D gene is possibly TRBD1 (6 bases). CDR3 length: 13 amino acids. Trimming removed 5 bases at V and 7 bases at J, with 14 bases between. Germline V CDR1 and CDR2: LNHDA, SQIVND (reference sequence). In nucleotides, the CDR3 is TGTGCCAGTAGTCCGGACAGTTCCCCTGGCTACACCTTC. This encodes CASSPDSSPGYTF.

V is TRBV20-1 and J is TRBJ2-1; the match to TRBD1 covers 7 bases. CDR1 and CDR2 from the germline V gene are DFQATT and SNEGSKA (reference sequence). Trimming at V came to 5 bases and at J to 6 bases, leaving 7 bases not matched to a gene. The CDR3 loop spans 13 amino acids. CDR3 coding DNA: TGCAGTGCTGTACAGGGGAAGGGCAATGAGCAGTTCTTC. It is translated as CSAVQGKGNEQFF.

This clonotype appeared a single time. The chain employs TRBV12-3 or TRBV12-4 and TRBJ1-5; D remains unclear. The V gene lost 8 bases and the J gene lost 2 bases, with 10 bases spanning the gap. The CDR3 runs to 13 residues. In DNA, the CDR3 is TGTGCCAGCGGCACAGAACGCAATCAGCCCCAGCATTTT. Its protein is CASGTERNQPQHF.

The V gene is TRBV4-1, the J gene TRBJ1-2; the match to TRBD1 covers 8 bases. The CDR3 extends over 14 amino acids. Germline values: CDR1 MGHRA, CDR2 YSYEKL. Losses at the gene ends were 4 bases for V and 7 bases for J; bases not matched to a gene: 8. The CDR3 loop reads CASSRADREGGYTF. In DNA, the CDR3 is TGCGCCAGCAGCCGAGCGGACAGGGAGGGTGGCTACACCTTC.

This clonotype appeared a few times. The gene calls are TRBV12-3 or TRBV12-4 and TRBJ2-7; D remains unclear. V dropped 3 bases and J dropped 0 bases, with 12 bases sitting between them. This CDR3 contains 15 residues. CDR3 bases: TGTGCCAGCAGTTTTTCAGAGTGGAGCTCCTACGAGCAGTACTTC. This translates into CASSFSEWSSYEQYF.

This clonotype was counted between two and nine times. The chain couples TRBV2 to TRBJ2-1; maybe TRBD2 (5 bases). Germline CDR1 and CDR2: SNHLY and FYNNEI. V was cut by 7 bases and J by 4 bases, with 23 bases left in between. The CDR3 spans 17 residues. The CDR3 coding sequence is TGTGCCAGCAAAACGGCGGGCCTTCGGGAATTGTACAATGAGCAGTTCTTC. It translates to CASKTAGLRELYNEQFF.

V usage is TRBV5-4 and J usage is TRBJ2-2; TRBD2 matches 7 bases. From germline, CDR1 is SGHNT and CDR2 YYREEE (reference sequence). This CDR3 spans 15 amino acids. J gave up 3 bases and V 7 bases, and 9 bases lay outside the gene matches. CDR3 DNA sequence: TGTGCCAGCGATGTTACTAGCGTGCACACCGGGGAGCTGTTTTTT. This encodes CASDVTSVHTGELFF.

The CDR3 spells CASSLGLAVFYEQYF. The CDR3 DNA reads TGTGCCAGCAGCCTAGGACTAGCGGTGTTCTACGAGCAGTACTTC. This chain uses TRBV7-2 with TRBJ2-7, with TRBD2 matching over 10 bases. This CDR3 is 15 amino acids long. After removal of 5 bases from V and 3 bases from J, the junction contained 7 bases not matched to a gene. Germline V gives CDR1 SGHTA, CDR2 FQGNSA.

The table lists this clonotype with a few counts. V usage is TRBV6-2 or TRBV6-3 and J usage is TRBJ2-4; no clear D. CDR1 and CDR2 from the germline V gene are MNHEY and SVGEGT. The CDR3 consists of 14 residues. The ends were cut back, 0 bases at V and 0 bases at J, with 3 bases in the middle. CDR3: CASSYSTAKNIQYF. The CDR3 region has the DNA TGTGCCAGCAGTTACTCGACAGCCAAAAACATTCAGTACTTC.

The J gene is TRBJ2-1, the V gene TRBV6-6; D call uncertain. This CDR3 has 16 residues. The V end lost 3 bases, the J end lost 3 bases, and 15 bases lay between the germline ends. Germline V gene sequence: CDR1 MNHNY, CDR2 SVGAGI (reference sequence). The CDR3 protein is CASSYFAGSSYNEQFF. For the CDR3, the DNA is TGTGCCAGCAGTTATTTTGCCGGCAGCAGCTACAATGAGCAGTTCTTC.